A selection of T cell receptor beta chains follows, all from one sample in a study of T cell repertoires in chronic hepatitis B. The table came from immunoSEQ multiplex PCR; TCRdb's copy has only in-frame clones and leaves some out. Of around 700 clones detected, roughly 90% appear once; the ten largest clones hold 4.6%. Sequenced: total CD8+ T cells from PBMCs. Every receptor here comes from a human donor with chronic hepatitis B virus infection. Both conserved end residues are part of each CDR3. Expanded clones are given a class, and other clones once, few, many or no size at all.

v_gene	abundance	j_gene	CDR3aa
TRBV6-6	-	TRBJ2-1	CASSYPGGPDEQFF
TRBV19	-	TRBJ2-7	CASSSAGIYEQYF
TRBV30	-	TRBJ2-1	CAWRRRDEQFF
TRBV25-1	-	TRBJ1-1	CASSDTFTEAFF
TRBV12-5	once	TRBJ2-7	CASGLGQGYEQYF
TRBV28	-	TRBJ1-1	CASSLAVMNTEAFF
TRBV1	-	TRBJ2-6	CTSSPLGLCTSRANVPTF
TRBV7-3	-	TRBJ2-3	CASSLDGLAGEDTQYF
TRBV11-3	-	TRBJ2-1	CASSGRGSMENEQFF
TRBV6-9	-	TRBJ2-2	CASSRQTNKNTGELFF
TRBV27	-	TRBJ2-1	CASSLLETVENEQFF
TRBV4-1	-	TRBJ2-1	CASSQGGLDSVEQFF
TRBV4-1	-	TRBJ2-3	CASSQVVPDTRTDTQYF
TRBV4-1	-	TRBJ2-1	CASGRTTDGDEQFF
TRBV7-2	-	TRBJ2-6	CASRGQGARSDVLTF
TRBV2	-	TRBJ2-2	CASSESPLIANTGELFF
TRBV9	-	TRBJ2-7	CASSVDGRLTSYEQYF
TRBV6-1	-	TRBJ2-7	CASTNHREGHHF